The 17 T cell receptor beta chains in this list originate from one sample, sequenced in a study of T cell clonality in common variable immunodeficiency. This table comes from immunoSEQ multiplex PCR, and its TCRdb copy is limited to in-frame clones, with some not included. The sample yields tens of thousands of clones, without any singletons. The study's findings and limits: Fewer deletions and N-nucleotide insertions were reportedly seen in common variable immunodeficiency TCR beta sequences.

What these receptors recognize is not known. The specimen sequenced was peripheral blood mononuclear cells. These receptors all come from a human donor with common variable immunodeficiency.

This clone was counted at least ten times. With the read ending 3 residues before the CDR3 end, the germline J gene is used to fill in that end. This sequence joins TRBV20-1 and TRBJ2-1; 13 nucleotides align to TRBD2. The CDR3 is 17 residues long. The J segment lost 6 bases and the V segment lost 0 bases, leaving 8 bases of the junction unmatched. Germline loops: CDR1 DFQATT, CDR2 SNEGSKA (reference sequence). The CDR3 DNA, read in part, is TGCAGTGCTAGAGATCTAGGACTAGCGGGGGCCACCAATGAG. The encoded protein is CSARDLGLAGATNE. The whole CDR3 protein is CSARDLGLAGATNEQFF.

This clone was observed at least ten times. Read coverage stops 3 residues before the CDR3 terminus; the germline J gene supplies the remainder. The chain joins TRBV12-3 or TRBV12-4 to TRBJ2-2, with 8 bases identical to TRBD2. CDR3 length: 14 residues. The V and J ends lost 8 bases and 8 bases, in that order; junction bases with no gene match: 10. CDR3 region: CASCRAGGGGELFF. The covered CDR3 bases are TGTGCCAGCTGTCGCGCGGGGGGTGGAGGGGAG.

This clone was counted a few times. One end of the junction is discordant with germline, which a read error may explain. The read ends 3 residues shy of where the CDR3 ends; the end is completed using the germline J gene. The chain uses TRBV20-1 and TRBJ1-4; no definite D call. CDR3 length: 14 residues. Germline loops: CDR1 DFQATT, CDR2 SNEGSKA (reference sequence). The CDR3 DNA, read in part, is TGCAGTGCTAGAGTTTTTGCAACTAAGGAAAAA. It encodes CSARVFATKEK. The whole CDR3 is CSARVFATKEKLFF.

In its sample, this clone was seen many times. Sequencing ends 3 residues short of the CDR3 end; the germline J gene provides the rest. The gene calls are TRBV7-8 and TRBJ2-3, with 9 positions matching TRBD1. The CDR3 length is 15 residues. CDR1 and CDR2 (germline): SGHVS, FQNEAQ. V lost 4 bases, J lost 1 base, and 3 bases stayed unmatched. The covered CDR3 bases are TGTGCCAGCAGCTCAAGGACAGGGGGCACAGATACG. It encodes CASSSRTGGTDT. The full CDR3 protein is CASSSRTGGTDTQYF.

This clone has ten or more counts. From the germline J gene comes the end of the CDR3, since the read stops 3 residues before it. The V gene is TRBV19, the J gene TRBJ1-1, with D possibly matching TRBD1 (5 bases). This CDR3 spans 14 amino acids. Trimming left V 2 bases short and J 6 bases short, with 13 bases between. The germline V gene encodes CDR1 LNHDA and CDR2 SQIVND (reference sequence). Partial CDR3 DNA: TGTGCCAGTAGTATAAGGGCAGGGATACCTGAA. Translating it yields CASSIRAGIPE. The full CDR3 protein reads CASSIRAGIPEAFF.

This clone was picked up many times. CDR3 amino acids: CASSLEGQDNSPLHF. The CDR3 DNA, read in part, is TGCGCCAGCAGCTTGGAGGGACAGGATAATTCACCC. The rearrangement links TRBV5-1 to TRBJ1-6; 8 nucleotides agree with TRBD1. The read ends 3 residues shy of where the CDR3 ends; the end is completed using the germline J gene. Germline V gene data show CDR1 as SGHRS and CDR2 as YFSETQ. V dropped 0 bases and J dropped 5; count of bases not matched to a gene: 1. The CDR3 extends over 15 amino acids.

This clone was recorded many times. The CDR3 end falls 3 residues outside the read, so it is completed with the germline J gene. Within the sample, other DNA sequences also encode this same CDR3. The chain joins TRBV20-1 to TRBJ1-2; D ambiguous. Trimming took off 1 base at V and 5 bases at J, with 11 bases between the two ends. This CDR3 has 13 residues. CDR1 is DFQATT, CDR2 SNEGSKA, per germline (reference sequence). The covered CDR3 bases are TGCAGTGCTAGAGGGGCGGGCGGGTATGGC. Protein: CSARGAGGYG. The whole CDR3 protein is CSARGAGGYGYTF.

This clone showed up many times. The read finishes 3 residues shy of the CDR3 end, and the germline J gene is used to complete it. The chain carries TRBV29-1 and TRBJ1-2; D gene uncertain. The CDR3 contains 12 residues. Germline CDR1 is SQVTM and CDR2 is ANQGSEA. CDR3 region: CSVETRGGGYTF. The CDR3 DNA, read in part, is TGCAGCGTTGAAACCCGGGGTGGAGGC.

This clone appeared many times. Sequencing ends 3 residues short of the CDR3 end; the germline J gene provides the rest. This chain uses TRBV2 with TRBJ1-1; 8 bases align to TRBD1. CDR1 is SNHLY and CDR2 is FYNNEI in the germline V gene. The CDR3 has 10 amino acids. The covered CDR3 bases are TGTGCCAATCAGGGGGCTGGA. This translates into CANQGAG. The whole CDR3 sequence reads CANQGAGAFF.

At least ten counts were recorded for this clone. The CDR3 goes on 3 residues after the read ends, and that part is filled in from the germline J gene. This chain links TRBV7-8 with TRBJ2-5, with no clear D. The germline V gene has CDR1 SGHVS and CDR2 FQNEAQ. CDR3 length: 12 residues. V dropped 4 bases and J dropped 5 bases, with 8 bases sitting between them. CDR3 sequence: CASSSTTETQYF. The DNA read from the CDR3 is TGTGCCAGCAGCTCAACAACGGAGACC.

Comment on this clone: Read coverage stops 3 residues before the CDR3 terminus; the germline J gene supplies the remainder. The rearrangement uses TRBV19 and TRBJ1-5; 8 positions match TRBD1. This CDR3 is built from 13 residues. Losses at the gene ends were 10 bases for V and 5 bases for J; bases not matched to a gene: 7. The germline gives CDR1 LNHDA, CDR2 SQIVND (reference sequence). The covered CDR3 bases are TGTGCCACCACAGGGGGAACCTATCAGCCC. This sequence encodes CATTGGTYQP. The CDR3, in full, reads CATTGGTYQPQHF.

This clone showed up many times. The read ends 3 residues before the CDR3 terminus; that terminus is restored from the germline J gene. The rearrangement uses TRBV2 and TRBJ1-2, with a tentative D call TRBD1 (6 bases). Looked up from germline, CDR1 is SNHLY and CDR2 is FYNNEI. The V gene lost 6 bases and the J gene lost 7 bases, with 12 bases spanning the gap. This CDR3 contains 12 residues. The CDR3 region is CASSSYRVGYTF. CDR3 DNA, as far as it was read: TGTGCCAGCAGCAGCTACAGGGTTGGC.

This clone occurred many times. The read comes to an end 3 residues before the CDR3 does, leaving the germline J gene to fill in the end. The chain couples TRBV18 to TRBJ2-3; perhaps TRBD1 as D (5 bases). The CDR3 has 16 residues. Germline V gene data show CDR1 as KGHSH and CDR2 as LQKENI. Trimming took 2 bases from V and 0 from J, leaving 12 bases between them. Incomplete CDR3 DNA: TGTGCCAGCTCACCAATGGCAGGGATTAGCACAGATACG. This translates into CASSPMAGISTDT. The CDR3 as a whole reads CASSPMAGISTDTQYF.

This clone occurred many times. The missing CDR3 end, 3 residues past where the read stops, is filled in from the germline J gene. The chain joins TRBV30 to TRBJ1-2; 7 bases map to TRBD1. Trimming removed 6 bases from V and 6 bases from J; junction bases left unmatched: 4. The CDR3 sequence is 11 residues long. Per the germline V gene, CDR1 is GTSNPN and CDR2 is SVGIG (reference sequence). The CDR3 bases that were read are TGTGCCTGCCCCAGGGGGGATGGC. Protein product: CACPRGDG. The entire CDR3 is CACPRGDGYTF.

As for this clone: The CDR3 is cut off 3 residues early in the read; its end comes from the germline J gene. The V and J genes are TRBV6-4 and TRBJ1-2; the D gene is possibly TRBD1 (6 bases). The CDR3 is made up of 16 amino acids. Deletions cut 8 bases from V and 6 bases from J, with 25 bases between. The germline gives CDR1 MRHNA, CDR2 SNTAGT. CDR3 DNA, as far as it was read: TGTGCCAGCCTCGGGGGGGCGACGGTCGATAGCGATGGC. Encoded protein: CASLGGATVDSDG. The CDR3, in full, reads CASLGGATVDSDGYTF.

The sample holds many counts of this clone. The CDR3 extends 3 residues past the end of the read, so its final part is completed from the germline J gene. The V and J genes are TRBV20-1 and TRBJ2-5; 8 positions agree with TRBD1. CDR1 and CDR2 (germline): DFQATT, SNEGSKA (reference sequence). V lost 0 bases to trimming and J lost 4 bases; unmatched junction nucleotides: 4. The CDR3 consists of 14 residues. The DNA read from the CDR3 is TGCAGTGCTAGAGATGTCAGGGGGCGAGAGACC. The encoded protein is CSARDVRGRET. The full CDR3 protein is CSARDVRGRETQYF.

This clone was recorded at least ten times. Coverage ceases 3 residues before the CDR3 finishes, and the germline J gene fills in the end. This rearrangement joins TRBV2 to TRBJ1-1, with a weak D call TRBD1 (5 bases). The V end lost 3 bases, the J end lost 1 base, and 9 bases lay between the germline ends. CDR3 length equals 14 residues. Germline lookup yields CDR1 SNHLY and CDR2 FYNNEI. CDR3 DNA (partial): TGTGCCAGCAGTGATGCCAGGGAGAACACTGAA. Translated: CASSDARENTE. The entire CDR3 protein is CASSDARENTEAFF.